A selection of T cell receptor beta chains follows, all from one sample in a study of beta chain features in type 1 diabetes. The protocol was immunoSEQ multiplex PCR, while the TCRdb copy is restricted to in-frame clones and leaves out a portion. This repertoire shows more than 300,000 clones, 7% to 9% found once; its top ten account for more than 0.4%. The specimen was central memory CD4+ T cells from blood. The receptors come from a woman between 18 and 30 years old in good health. The CDR3 runs from the conserved cysteine through the conserved F or W. Each record gives: CDR3 length, J gene, D gene, V gene, clone size, CDR3 DNA, CDR3 protein. The D gene is left open where the match is weak. Rows may omit the clone size; those that give it use once, few, many or a size class.

>15|TRBJ2-1|.|TRBV9|few
TGTGCCAGCAGCGTGGAGGGACAGCCATCCCTTAAGCAGTTCTTC
CASSVEGQPSLKQFF
>14|TRBJ2-1|.|TRBV11-2|few
TGTGCCAGCAGCTTAGAAGTCTCTTCTAATGAGCAGTTCTTC
CASSLEVSSNEQFF
>20|TRBJ2-4|.|TRBV23-1|.
TGCGCCAGCAGTCCCGCCTCGGGTCGTGGACGTCTTGTAGCCAAAAACATTCAGTACTTC
CASSPASGRGRLVAKNIQYF
>16|TRBJ1-3|.|TRBV7-2|many
TGTGCCAGCAGCTTAGGGTCGTTAGGCTCTGGAAACACCATATATTTT
CASSLGSLGSGNTIYF
>14|TRBJ2-1|.|TRBV5-1|.
TGCGCCAGCAGCTCGCAGAGTACCTACAATGAGCAGTTCTTC
CASSSQSTYNEQFF
>13|TRBJ1-5|TRBD1|TRBV2|many
TGTGCCAGCAGCGAGACAGGGAATCAGCCCCAGCATTTT
CASSETGNQPQHF
>15|TRBJ1-5|.|TRBV2|.
TGTGCCAGCACTTCGCGGGGGGGGAGCAATCAGCCCCAGCATTTT
CASTSRGGSNQPQHF
>14|TRBJ1-5|TRBD1|TRBV16|.
TGTGCCAGTGCCGACAGGGCTGGCAATCAGCCCCAGCATTTT
CASADRAGNQPQHF
>15|TRBJ2-2|.|TRBV7-2|many
TGTGCCAGCAGCTTAGGATGGAAAAACACCGGGGAGCTGTTTTTT
CASSLGWKNTGELFF
>12|TRBJ2-7|.|TRBV2|.
TGTGCCAGCGGAGGGCAGTCCTACGAGCAGTACTTC
CASGGQSYEQYF
>15|TRBJ2-7|.|TRBV19|few
TGTGCCAGTAGTATATCAGCGGCCCTCGTCTACGAGCAGTACTTC
CASSISAALVYEQYF
>13|TRBJ1-1|.|TRBV27|.
TGTGCCAGCAGTTTAACAGGGAGGACTGAAGCTTTCTTT
CASSLTGRTEAFF
>11|TRBJ2-7|.|TRBV2|few
TGTGCCAGCAGTGGACACTACGAGCAGTACTTC
CASSGHYEQYF
>15|TRBJ2-7|TRBD2|TRBV27|few
TGTGCCAGCAGCCCTCGGGGGGGCGGGAGCTACGAGCAGTACTTC
CASSPRGGGSYEQYF
>15|TRBJ1-2|TRBD1|TRBV7-3|few
TGTGCCAGCAGCTTAACCGAGGCAGGGGGCAGAGGCTACACCTTC
CASSLTEAGGRGYTF
>11|TRBJ2-5|.|TRBV5-1|few
TGCGCCAGCAAGGCACAAGAGACCCAGTACTTC
CASKAQETQYF
>14|TRBJ2-5|TRBD2|TRBV4-3|.
TGCGCCAGCAGCCCCGGGACTAGCCAAGAGACCCAGTACTTC
CASSPGTSQETQYF
>14|TRBJ1-2|.|TRBV10-2|few
TGCGCCAGCAAAAAAACAGAGAACGACTATGGCTACACCTTC
CASKKTENDYGYTF
>14|TRBJ2-2|.|TRBV7-2|.
TGTGCCAGCAGCTTGGACAGTTGGTCCGGGGAGCTGTTTTTT
CASSLDSWSGELFF
>15|TRBJ1-1|.|TRBV28|.
TGTGCCAGCAGTTTCGGTCAGTGGGGAAGGACTGAAGCTTTCTTT
CASSFGQWGRTEAFF
>15|TRBJ1-2|.|TRBV4-3|.
TGCGCCAGCAGCCAACAGATGGGGGGGAACTATGGCTACACCTTC
CASSQQMGGNYGYTF
>13|TRBJ2-7|.|TRBV27|few
TGTGCCAGCGGATCGACAGGTACCTACGAGCAGTACTTC
CASGSTGTYEQYF
>13|TRBJ1-1|.|TRBV18|.
TGTGCCAGCTCACCTCCAGGGAACACTGAAGCTTTCTTT
CASSPPGNTEAFF
>11|TRBJ2-1|.|TRBV2|many
TGTGCCAGCAGCCCCATTGATGAGCAGTTCTTC
CASSPIDEQFF
>15|TRBJ1-1|TRBD1|TRBV5-1|.
TGCGCCAGCAGCTTTAGAGGACAGGGGTTGACTGAAGCTTTCTTT
CASSFRGQGLTEAFF
>16|TRBJ2-1|.|TRBV27|few
TGTGCCAGCAGTTTATATGTTGTGTCGGGAGAAAATGAGCAGTTCTTC
CASSLYVVSGENEQFF
>16|TRBJ2-3|TRBD2|TRBV5-4|few
TGTGCCAGCAGCATACGACTAGCGGGAGCCACAGATACGCAGTATTTT
CASSIRLAGATDTQYF
>14|TRBJ2-3|.|TRBV7-2|many
TGTGCCAGCAGCCGAGCCGCGGGGCACGATACGCAGTATTTT
CASSRAAGHDTQYF
>15|TRBJ1-3|.|TRBV7-9|medium-sized
TGTGCCAGCAGCAGCAGCTCCGTCTCTGGAAACACCATATATTTT
CASSSSSVSGNTIYF
>12|TRBJ2-7|TRBD1|TRBV28|few
TGTGCCAGCCTCGGGACAGTCTCCGAGCAGTACTTC
CASLGTVSEQYF
>14|TRBJ1-2|.|TRBV28|.
TGTGCCAGCAGTGCCGTAAATCGGGGGCTTGGCTACACCTTC
CASSAVNRGLGYTF
>13|TRBJ2-7|TRBD1|TRBV7-9|.
TGTGCCAGCAGCTTCGGGACAGTAAACGAGCAGTACTTC
CASSFGTVNEQYF
>11|TRBJ1-1|.|TRBV29-1|few
TGCTCAGGACTGAGGAACACTGAAGCTTTCTTT
CSGLRNTEAFF
>14|TRBJ2-1|.|TRBV9|.
TGTGCCAGCAGCGAAGACGGGTCCTACAATGAGCAGTTCTTC
CASSEDGSYNEQFF
>14|TRBJ2-2|TRBD1|TRBV7-3|few
TGTGCCAGCAGCCTACAGGGGCGCACCGGGGAGCTGTTTTTT
CASSLQGRTGELFF
>15|TRBJ2-6|.|TRBV7-8|.
TGTGCCAGCAACCCGTCCAGGGCTGGGGCCAACGTCCTGACTTTC
CASNPSRAGANVLTF
>14|TRBJ2-5|TRBD1|TRBV4-2|many
TGTGCCAGCAGCCAAGCAGGGGGAGAAGAGACCCAGTACTTC
CASSQAGGEETQYF
>15|TRBJ1-2|.|TRBV4-3|.
TGCGCCAGCAGCCAAGAAAGGTACGGGTTCAGTGGCTACACCTTC
CASSQERYGFSGYTF
>16|TRBJ1-5|TRBD1|TRBV6-6|.
TGTGCCAGCAGTGGTGACCCGGGACAGGGATATCAGCCCCAGCATTTT
CASSGDPGQGYQPQHF
>12|TRBJ1-1|.|TRBV6-6|few
TGTGCCAGCAGTTACTCGGGACTAGAAGCTTTCTTT
CASSYSGLEAFF
>13|TRBJ2-5|.|TRBV10-2|.
TGCGCCAGCAGTAAGGACGACGGGGAGACCCAGTACTTC
CASSKDDGETQYF
>15|TRBJ1-1|.|TRBV28|many
TGTGCCAGCAGTTTCCCCTCAGGGGTCAACACTGAAGCTTTCTTT
CASSFPSGVNTEAFF
>12|TRBJ2-3|.|TRBV10-3|few
TGTGCCACCGGGAGTGGGACAGATACGCAGTATTTT
CATGSGTDTQYF
>14|TRBJ2-7|.|TRBV7-2|.
TGTGCCAGCAGCTTATACGTGGGCACCTACGAGCAGTACTTC
CASSLYVGTYEQYF
>12|TRBJ1-5|.|TRBV10-3|few
TGTGCCATCGGCAGGGGCAATCAGCCCCAGCATTTT
CAIGRGNQPQHF
>15|TRBJ2-6|TRBD1|TRBV18|.
TGTGCCAGCTCATCGACAGGGACTGGGGCCAACGTCCTGACTTTC
CASSSTGTGANVLTF
>15|TRBJ2-3|TRBD2|TRBV9|few
TGTGCCAGCAGCTATGGGGCGGGAGGCACAGATACGCAGTATTTT
CASSYGAGGTDTQYF
>13|TRBJ2-7|.|TRBV28|few
TGTGCCAGCACCTCGACGGTGCGCTACGAGCAGTACTTC
CASTSTVRYEQYF
>15|TRBJ2-7|TRBD2|TRBV28|.
TGTGCCAGCAGTTTATGGCAAGCGGGAGGGTCCGAGCAGTACTTC
CASSLWQAGGSEQYF
>13|TRBJ2-5|.|TRBV6-5|many
TGTGCCAGCAGTTACTCGACATCCGGGACCCAGTACTTC
CASSYSTSGTQYF
>14|TRBJ1-2|.|TRBV28|few
TGTGCCAGCAGTTCCGGAGGGGTCCACTATGGCTACACCTTC
CASSSGGVHYGYTF